A selection of T cell receptor beta chains follows, all from one sample in a study of long-term antiretroviral therapy in people with HIV. Here immunoSEQ multiplex PCR was the method, and the copy in TCRdb shows in-frame clones only, minus some. The sample carries about 20,000 clones, about nine tenths recorded once. Here the sequenced sample was unsorted PBMCs, taken approximately 4.4 years before starting antiretroviral therapy. These receptors were collected from a woman younger than 45 with HIV. CDR3s include the opening cysteine and the closing phenylalanine or tryptophan. The order of the fields is V gene, J gene, D gene, clone size, CDR3 protein, CDR3 DNA. The D gene is left open where the match is weak. Not every row has a clone size; where given, it reads once, few, many or a size class.

TRBV4-3	TRBJ2-1	NA	NA	CASSQSRASPYNEQFF	TGCGCCAGCAGCCAATCGAGGGCAAGTCCCTACAATGAGCAGTTCTTC
TRBV30	TRBJ2-7	TRBD1	NA	CAWRVQGHPSYEQYF	TGTGCCTGGAGGGTACAGGGGCACCCCTCCTACGAGCAGTACTTC
TRBV12-5	TRBJ1-1	NA	few	CASGLELSSSEAFF	TGTGCTAGTGGGTTGGAACTAAGTTCTTCTGAAGCTTTCTTT
TRBV2	TRBJ2-7	TRBD2	NA	CASSEWGGTYEQYF	TGTGCCAGCAGTGAGTGGGGGGGTACCTACGAGCAGTACTTC
TRBV19	TRBJ2-2	NA	NA	CASKLANTGELFF	TGTGCCAGTAAACTGGCGAACACCGGGGAGCTGTTTTTT
TRBV6-5	TRBJ1-1	NA	few	CASRDMTGHTEAFF	TGTGCCAGCAGGGATATGACGGGGCACACTGAAGCTTTCTTT
TRBV5-1	TRBJ2-7	NA	once	CASSLDRSGPGEQYF	TGCGCCAGCAGCTTGGATCGGTCAGGGCCCGGCGAGCAGTACTTC
TRBV11-2	TRBJ2-7	TRBD1	NA	CASSLGGQGYEQYF	TGTGCCAGCAGCTTAGGAGGACAGGGCTACGAGCAGTACTTC
TRBV11-2	TRBJ2-7	NA	NA	CASSYLQGLAYEQYF	TGTGCCAGCAGCTACCTACAGGGATTGGCCTACGAGCAGTACTTC
TRBV5-1	TRBJ2-4	TRBD1	NA	CASSLGQGFDIQYF	TGCGCCAGCAGCCTGGGACAGGGATTCGACATTCAGTACTTC
TRBV18	TRBJ2-5	NA	NA	CASSPTGYGETQYF	TGTGCCAGCTCCCCAACAGGATACGGAGAGACCCAGTACTTC
TRBV7-9	TRBJ1-2	NA	NA	CASSLGGDTGYTF	TGTGCCAGCAGCTTAGGAGGGGATACTGGCTACACCTTC
TRBV29-1	TRBJ2-2	NA	NA	CSVDAGAPTGELFF	TGCAGCGTTGATGCGGGGGCCCCCACCGGGGAGCTGTTTTTT
TRBV6-5	TRBJ2-7	NA	once	CASSQRGRGYEQYF	TGTGCCAGCAGTCAACGCGGTAGGGGCTACGAGCAGTACTTC
TRBV4-1	TRBJ1-6	TRBD1	NA	CASSQGSGGHSPLHF	TGCGCCAGCAGCCAAGGTTCAGGGGGTCATTCACCCCTCCACTTT
TRBV4-3	TRBJ1-2	TRBD1	NA	CASSQEARGNDYYGYTF	TGCGCCAGCAGCCAAGAGGCCAGGGGGAACGACTACTATGGCTACACCTTC
TRBV4-1	TRBJ1-1	NA	NA	CASSQENTNTEAFF	TGCGCCAGCAGCCAAGAAAACACGAACACTGAAGCTTTCTTT
TRBV18	TRBJ1-1	NA	NA	CASSPPLGGATEAFF	TGTGCCAGCTCACCACCCCTAGGAGGGGCAACTGAAGCTTTCTTT
TRBV19	TRBJ2-1	TRBD2	NA	CASSLAGGRNNEQFF	TGTGCCAGTAGTTTAGCGGGGGGCAGAAACAATGAGCAGTTCTTC
TRBV5-1	TRBJ1-1	TRBD1	once	CASSFTGETTEAFF	TGCGCCAGCAGCTTTACAGGGGAGACCACTGAAGCTTTCTTT
TRBV4-1	TRBJ1-1	TRBD1	NA	CASSKTGDIEAFF	TGCGCCAGCAGCAAAACAGGGGACATTGAAGCTTTCTTT
TRBV5-5	TRBJ1-2	TRBD1	NA	CASSLAGTGGGYGYTF	TGTGCCAGCAGCTTGGCAGGGACAGGGGGTGGCTATGGCTACACCTTC
TRBV7-2	TRBJ2-1	NA	NA	CASSLVAQGQQFF	TGTGCCAGCAGCTTAGTGGCACAGGGTCAGCAGTTCTTC
TRBV18	TRBJ1-2	NA	NA	CASSPRSPF	TGTGCCAGCTCACCACGGAGTCCCTTC
TRBV25-1	TRBJ2-5	NA	NA	CASRRGSQETQYF	TGTGCCAGCCGGCGGGGAAGCCAAGAGACCCAGTACTTC
TRBV4-3	TRBJ1-2	NA	NA	CASSLGSRFGYTF	TGCGCCAGCAGCCTCGGGAGTCGGTTCGGCTACACCTTC
TRBV7-2	TRBJ2-2	NA	NA	CASSLTNTGELFF	TGTGCCAGCAGCTTAACGAACACCGGGGAGCTGTTTTTT
TRBV27	TRBJ2-5	NA	NA	CASSLDGDFQETQYF	TGTGCCAGCAGTTTAGATGGGGACTTCCAAGAGACCCAGTACTTC
TRBV30	TRBJ2-1	NA	NA	CAWSPRPRSSYNEQFF	TGTGCCTGGAGTCCGCGGCCAAGGAGCTCCTACAATGAGCAGTTCTTC
TRBV19	TRBJ2-5	TRBD2	NA	CASTPLAGPEETQYF	TGTGCCAGTACCCCGCTAGCGGGTCCTGAGGAGACCCAGTACTTC
TRBV9	TRBJ2-3	NA	NA	CASSVEVADTQYF	TGTGCCAGCAGCGTAGAGGTGGCAGATACGCAGTATTTT
TRBV19	TRBJ1-6	NA	NA	CASQRYSSNSPLHF	TGTGCCAGCCAAAGGTACAGTTCAAATTCACCCCTCCACTTT
TRBV10-1	TRBJ1-3	NA	NA	CASSEGCGDPGNTIYF	TGCGCCAGCAGTGAGGGATGCGGGGACCCTGGAAACACCATATATTTT
TRBV6-1	TRBJ1-4	TRBD1	NA	CASSQGQGPPNEKLFF	TGTGCCAGCAGTCAAGGACAGGGGCCCCCTAATGAAAAACTGTTTTTT
TRBV5-8	TRBJ2-1	NA	NA	CASSFVGSYNEQFF	TGTGCCAGCAGCTTCGTAGGGTCCTACAATGAGCAGTTCTTC
TRBV7-9	TRBJ2-5	NA	NA	CASSLSGRGETQYF	TGTGCCAGCAGCTTATCGGGTCGGGGGGAGACCCAGTACTTC
TRBV4-3	TRBJ1-2	TRBD1	NA	CASSQEDRVGGYTF	TGCGCCAGCAGCCAAGAGGACAGGGTAGGTGGCTACACCTTC
TRBV9	TRBJ2-2	NA	NA	CASSANRVGELFF	TGTGCCAGCAGCGCCAACAGGGTTGGGGAGCTGTTTTTT
TRBV19	TRBJ1-2	NA	NA	CASSIGGDAYGYTF	TGTGCCAGTAGTATAGGTGGGGACGCCTATGGCTACACCTTC
TRBV18	TRBJ2-3	NA	once	CASSPKGEPTDTQYF	TGTGCCAGCTCACCAAAGGGGGAGCCCACAGATACGCAGTATTTT
TRBV5-4	TRBJ1-1	NA	NA	CASSLLQGSVAKNTEAFF	TGTGCCAGCAGCCTTCTCCAGGGTTCTGTTGCTAAGAACACTGAAGCTTTCTTT
TRBV30	TRBJ2-1	NA	NA	CAWQGGGQSSYNEQFF	TGTGCCTGGCAAGGCGGGGGCCAGAGCTCCTACAATGAGCAGTTCTTC